This record looks at one T cell receptor (beta chain) sequence and its context. Its antigen is not identified. Reverse transcription used roughly 0.45 to 1 ug RNA and random hexamers. An immunoSEQ multiplex PCR generated amplified TCR beta CDR3 products spanning 54 Vbeta and 13 Jbeta. One entry per CDR3 protein results from TCRdb running MiXCR on the immunoSEQ multiplex PCR reads. Among about 240,000 distinct CDR3 sequences listed, roughly 95% were seen once. This entry comes from a study of CD8 T cells in Susac syndrome. About the research overall: Among the sequenced Susac syndrome patients, more than five had active disease while eight or nine were in remission. Intravenous immunoglobulin alone or corticosteroids were being given to patients with Susac syndrome at blood draw, unless they were therapy-naive.

The study, taken as a whole, reports: TCR sequencing and HLA analysis covered a relatively small number of individuals.

The sequence was obtained from a human donor with Susac syndrome. Material for sequencing was CD4+ T cells from PBMCs.

The CDR3 DNA reads as TGTGCCACCAGTGGCTCGGGGCAGGGGAGCTCCTACAATGAGCAGTTCTTC. Residues: CATSGSGQGSSYNEQFF. The chain combines TRBV24-1 with TRBJ2-1, with D maybe TRBD1 (6 bases). The V and J ends lost 5 bases and 0 bases respectively, with 16 bases between them. The CDR3 is made up of 17 amino acids. Germline CDR1 reads KGHDR; CDR2 reads SFDVKD.